The source of this T cell receptor (beta chain) is a study of blood T cell repertoires in COVID-19. Study context: Sites in the United States, Italy and Spain provided acute and convalescent COVID-19 samples. Sample material is recorded as cDNA or gDNA derived from T cells, B-cell-depleted T cells, or PBMCs.

V was clipped by 7 bases and J by 5 bases, with 21 bases between them. Per the germline V gene, CDR1 is LNHDA and CDR2 is SQIVND (reference sequence). The CDR3 runs 16 residues. This clone was counted a few times. Assay used: immunoSEQ multiplex PCR; TCRdb lists only in-frame clones, some missing. The data hold tens of thousands of clones, with under 80% observed a single time. This clonotype originated in a human donor in a cohort sampled during active COVID-19. This rearrangement joins TRBV19 to TRBJ1-5, with D uncertain. Sequencing was performed on peripheral blood. DNA for the CDR3: TGTGCCAGTACCTCGGTGAGCTACTACGGCGATCAGCCCCAGCATTTT. Its translation is CASTSVSYYGDQPQHF.